The present entry profiles one TCR beta chain with its context. The antigen is undetermined. The source of the sample is a study of long-term antiretroviral therapy in people with HIV. Study-wide context: First collections came about a decade before the 2015 immediate-ART recommendation.

It was version v3.0 of the immunoSEQ assay that was run at survey level. Profiling relied on immunoSEQ multiplex PCR, and the TCRdb table lists in-frame clones only, not all of them. The sample records about 17,000 clones, approximately 80% being singletons. The CDR3 is 16 amino acids. Germline CDR1 and CDR2: SEHNR and FQNEAQ (reference sequence). With 1 base removed from V and 0 bases from J, the gap between germline ends came to 10 bases. Study results and limitations: Even long-term ART left TRB diversity below transplant donor controls, despite gains.

The starting material was unsorted PBMCs, obtained just under 2.6 years before starting antiretroviral therapy. V is TRBV7-9 and J is TRBJ2-1; D is possibly TRBD1 (5 bases). This receptor was taken from a woman in her forties or fifties with HIV. CDR3 protein: CASSLGGSGSYNEQFF. The CDR3 DNA follows: TGTGCCAGCAGCTTAGGGGGCTCCGGCTCCTACAATGAGCAGTTCTTC.